These 24 T cell receptor beta chains share one sample of origin, sequenced in a study of blood T cell repertoires in COVID-19. Assay used: immunoSEQ multiplex PCR; TCRdb lists only in-frame clones, some missing. Among 50,000 or so clones listed, roughly 82% were seen once. Sequenced sample: peripheral blood. All receptors come from a middle-aged man with acute or convalescent COVID-19.

The chain carries TRBV5-6 and TRBJ2-5; D not resolved. Trimming cost V 0 bases and J 5 bases, with 5 bases left between them. Germline-derived CDR1 and CDR2 are SGHDT and YYEEEE. The length of the CDR3 is 12 residues. The CDR3 sequence: CASSLGAETQYF. In DNA form, the CDR3 reads TGTGCCAGCAGCTTGGGAGCGGAGACCCAGTACTTC.

The chain employs TRBV2 and TRBJ2-7, with a tentative D call TRBD1 (6 bases). Trimming cost V 1 base and J 6 bases, with 13 bases left between them. Per germline, CDR1 SNHLY and CDR2 FYNNEI. The CDR3 covers 14 residues. The CDR3 loop is CASSEEYWGREQYF. CDR3 DNA: TGTGCCAGCAGTGAAGAATATTGGGGGCGCGAGCAGTACTTC.

The V gene is TRBV6-5, the J gene TRBJ1-2, with a tentative D call TRBD1 (5 bases). V was cut by 5 bases and J by 10 bases, with 14 bases left in between. CDR1 is MNHEY, CDR2 SVGAGI, per germline. The CDR3 spans 12 residues. CDR3 loop: CASSPLQGAYTF. As DNA, the CDR3 is TGTGCCAGCAGTCCCCTTCAGGGCGCCTACACCTTC.

The gene calls are TRBV24-1 and TRBJ1-1, with D unclear. Trimming removed 5 bases from V and 5 bases from J, with 11 bases in between. Germline CDR1 reads KGHDR; CDR2 reads SFDVKD. The CDR3 length is 13 residues. The CDR3: CATSGGKGTEAFF. CDR3 sequence (DNA): TGTGCCACCAGTGGAGGTAAAGGTACTGAAGCTTTCTTT.

This chain uses TRBV28 with TRBJ2-3; 10 nucleotides match TRBD1. The ends lost 7 bases at V and 5 bases at J; junction bases unmatched: 12. CDR1 is MDHEN, CDR2 SYDVKM, per germline. This CDR3 has 16 amino acids. DNA for the CDR3: TGTGCCAGCACCGTTCCGGGACAGGGGTCGGGAGATACGCAGTATTTT. Translating gives CASTVPGQGSGDTQYF.

The J gene is TRBJ2-5, the V gene TRBV6-4, with D tentatively TRBD2 (5 bases). Trimming cost V 2 bases and J 5 bases, with 21 bases left between them. The CDR3 has 17 amino acids. Germline V lookup: CDR1 MRHNA, CDR2 SNTAGT. Here the CDR3 reads CASSDLSGREIRETQYF. CDR3 DNA sequence: TGTGCCAGCAGTGACCTATCGGGAAGGGAGATTCGGGAGACCCAGTACTTC.

The V gene is TRBV19, the J gene TRBJ2-3; tentative D call: TRBD2 (6 bases). V was cut by 5 bases and J by 1 base, with 19 bases left in between. The V gene's germline CDR1 is LNHDA and CDR2 SQIVND (reference sequence). There are 17 residues in the CDR3. The CDR3 loop reads CASSGWDSLGGTDTQYF. The CDR3 coding sequence is TGTGCCAGTAGTGGGTGGGACTCCCTTGGGGGCACAGATACGCAGTATTTT.

This sequence joins TRBV30 and TRBJ1-2, with 7 bases lining up with TRBD1. The junction had 8 bases not matched to a gene; V was cut back by 2 bases and J by 2 bases. This CDR3 has 15 residues. Per germline, CDR1 GTSNPN and CDR2 SVGIG (reference sequence). CDR3 coding DNA: TGTGCCTGGAGTATTATTGGAGGGGGCAACTATGGCTACACCTTC. It encodes CAWSIIGGGNYGYTF.

The sample holds a few counts of this clone. The J gene is TRBJ2-1, the V gene TRBV24-1, with TRBD2 matching over 8 bases. Looked up from germline, CDR1 is KGHDR and CDR2 is SFDVKD. V shed 3 bases and J 7 bases; nucleotides not matched to a gene: 7. The length of the CDR3 is 15 residues. The chain's CDR3 is CATSDPAGGGNEQFF. CDR3 DNA: TGTGCCACCAGTGATCCCGCGGGGGGTGGGAATGAGCAGTTCTTC.

On this clone itself: The same CDR3 arises from other DNA sequences in this sample as well. The chain has TRBV5-1 and TRBJ1-3, with D possibly TRBD1 on 6 matching bases. V was cut by 5 bases and J by 0 bases, with 12 bases left in between. The CDR3 has 15 residues. Germline V gene data show CDR1 as SGHRS and CDR2 as YFSETQ. DNA of the CDR3: TGCGCCAGCAGTCCGGGACAAAGCTCTGGAAACACCATATATTTT. Protein product: CASSPGQSSGNTIYF. Looking up the rest from reference TRBV5-1 and TRBJ1-3 gives the full variable domain: KAGVTQTPRYLIKTRGQQVTLSCSPISGHRSVSWYQQTPGQGLQFLFEYFSETQRNKGNFPGRFSGRQFSNSRSEMNVSTLELGDSALYLCASSPGQSSGNTIYFGEGSWLTVV.

The V and J genes are TRBV7-2 and TRBJ2-7; no definite D call. Trimming removed 5 bases from V and 4 bases from J, with 12 bases in between. This CDR3 contains 13 residues. In germline, CDR1 is SGHTA, CDR2 FQGNSA. The CDR3 DNA follows: TGTGCCAGCAGCCCCTTAGCCCGATACGAGCAGTACTTC. Protein sequence: CASSPLARYEQYF.

This chain uses TRBV7-2 with TRBJ2-7, with TRBD2 identical over 7 bases. After removal of 5 bases from V and 5 bases from J, the junction contained 12 bases not matched to a gene. The CDR3 extends over 15 amino acids. From germline, CDR1 is SGHTA and CDR2 FQGNSA. CDR3 nucleotide sequence: TGTGCCAGCAGCCCTAGAGTGGGAGGGGCCAACGAGCAGTACTTC. This codes for CASSPRVGGANEQYF.

The V and J genes are TRBV5-1 and TRBJ2-1, with D unclear. The CDR3 has 13 amino acids. With 0 bases removed from V and 9 bases from J, the gap between germline ends came to 10 bases. CDR1 SGHRS and CDR2 YFSETQ come from the germline V gene. As DNA, the CDR3 is TGCGCCAGCAGCTTGGCATCGGAGCGTGAGCAGTTCTTC. Its translation: CASSLASEREQFF.

This clone has a single count. This chain uses TRBV9 with TRBJ1-1, with D unresolved. The germline V and J ends were trimmed by 0 bases and 4 bases, with 13 bases remaining between them. This CDR3 spans 15 amino acids. Germline values: CDR1 SGDLS, CDR2 YYNGEE. In nucleotides, the CDR3 is TGTGCCAGCAGCGTAGGTTGGGCCGGAGGCACTGAAGCTTTCTTT. This gives the protein CASSVGWAGGTEAFF.

This sequence joins TRBV19 and TRBJ1-5; 7 bases are a match to TRBD1. Germline lookup yields CDR1 LNHDA and CDR2 SQIVND (reference sequence). The CDR3 spans 15 residues. Losses at the gene ends were 0 bases for V and 6 bases for J; bases not matched to a gene: 5. The CDR3: CASSIEKGAGQPQHF. In nucleotides, the CDR3 is TGTGCCAGTAGTATAGAAAAGGGGGCAGGTCAGCCCCAGCATTTT. Using reference TRBV19 and TRBJ1-5 for the parts outside the CDR3, the full variable domain is DGGITQSPKYLFRKEGQNVTLSCEQNLNHDAMYWYRQDPGQGLRLIYYSQIVNDFQKGDIAEGYSVSREKKESFPLTVTSAQKNPTAFYLCASSIEKGAGQPQHFGDGTRLSIL.

This clone was observed a single time. The V and J genes are TRBV19 and TRBJ1-1; no clear D. Trimming shortened V by 7 bases and J by 1 base, and 10 bases separated the two germline ends. This CDR3 region has 13 residues. Germline CDR1 reads LNHDA; CDR2 reads SQIVND (reference sequence). CDR3 DNA sequence: TGTGCCAGTAAAAATGCAGAGAACACTGAAGCTTTCTTT. It yields the protein CASKNAENTEAFF.

The rearrangement uses TRBV7-8 and TRBJ2-7; 7 bases map to TRBD1. The CDR3 is 17 amino acids. V lost 4 bases and J lost 3; bases outside the gene matches: 15. Germline CDR1 and CDR2: SGHVS and FQNEAQ. CDR3 in amino acids: CASSSLIGTDSIYEQYF. The CDR3, as DNA: TGTGCCAGCAGCTCCTTGATTGGGACAGATTCAATCTACGAGCAGTACTTC.

The chain carries TRBV5-5 and TRBJ2-5; 7 bases are shared with TRBD1. The CDR3 totals 15 residues. From germline, CDR1 is SGHKS and CDR2 YYEKEE (reference sequence). J gave up 3 bases and V 4 bases, and 9 bases lay outside the gene matches. In nucleotides, the CDR3 is TGTGCCAGCAGCCCCGGGACAGTACAAAAAGAGACCCAGTACTTC. It is translated as CASSPGTVQKETQYF.

The V gene is TRBV5-1, the J gene TRBJ1-2, with TRBD1 identical over 7 bases. This CDR3 is 14 amino acids long. V trimming: 4 bases; J trimming: 8 bases; junction bases outside the gene matches: 11. Per the germline V gene, CDR1 is SGHRS and CDR2 is YFSETQ. Here the CDR3 DNA reads TGCGCCAGCAGCACCTCCGACAGGGTAGGCGGCTACACCTTC. Translated: CASSTSDRVGGYTF. Based on the CDR3 plus reference TRBV5-1 and TRBJ1-2, the full variable domain is KAGVTQTPRYLIKTRGQQVTLSCSPISGHRSVSWYQQTPGQGLQFLFEYFSETQRNKGNFPGRFSGRQFSNSRSEMNVSTLELGDSALYLCASSTSDRVGGYTFGSGTRLTVV.

This rearrangement joins TRBV2 to TRBJ2-5, with TRBD2 matching 10 bases. The CDR3 spans 15 residues. V was pared by 6 bases and J by 5 bases, with 9 bases of the junction left unmatched. The germline gives CDR1 SNHLY, CDR2 FYNNEI. CDR3 protein: CASRYRLAGEETQYF. The CDR3, as DNA: TGTGCCAGCAGATACCGACTAGCGGGCGAGGAGACCCAGTACTTC.

The chain links TRBV7-9 to TRBJ1-2; tentatively, D is TRBD1 (6 bases). Per germline, CDR1 SEHNR and CDR2 FQNEAQ (reference sequence). The CDR3 is 14 residues long. V was pared by 6 bases and J by 11 bases, with 22 bases between. The CDR3 DNA is TGTGCCAGCAGTCCTACCCGAGGGACACCCCTTTACACCTTC. It encodes CASSPTRGTPLYTF.

The chain couples TRBV10-3 to TRBJ1-1; 9 positions match TRBD1. V was pared by 6 bases and J by 2 bases, with 7 bases of the junction left unmatched. The CDR3 covers 15 residues. Germline values: CDR1 ENHRY, CDR2 SYGVKD. Here the CDR3 DNA reads TGTGCCATCAGGGTTGGACAGGGGTTTAACACTGAAGCTTTCTTT. Translating gives CAIRVGQGFNTEAFF.

This rearrangement joins TRBV5-1 to TRBJ2-7; 11 bases agree with TRBD1. Germline assignment: CDR1 SGHRS and CDR2 YFSETQ. With V trimmed by 4 bases and J by 4 bases, 10 bases remained unmatched. The length of the CDR3 is 16 residues. The CDR3 sequence: CASSRGTGGFDYEQYF. CDR3 nucleotides: TGCGCCAGCAGCAGAGGGACAGGGGGGTTCGATTACGAGCAGTACTTC.

The V gene is TRBV30, the J gene TRBJ1-2; a possible D gene is TRBD1 (6 bases). Trimming removed 2 bases at V and 4 bases at J, with 11 bases between. Germline assignment: CDR1 GTSNPN and CDR2 SVGIG (reference sequence). The CDR3 consists of 13 residues. DNA of the CDR3: TGTGCCTGGAGTAGGTCAGGGGTCTATGGCTACACCTTC. Protein sequence: CAWSRSGVYGYTF. Complete variable domain (other parts from reference TRBV30 and TRBJ1-2): SQTIHQWPATLVQPVGSPLSLECTVEGTSNPNLYWYRQAAGRGLQLLFYSVGIGQISSEVPQNLSASRPQDRQFILSSKKLLLSDSGFYLCAWSRSGVYGYTFGSGTRLTVV.